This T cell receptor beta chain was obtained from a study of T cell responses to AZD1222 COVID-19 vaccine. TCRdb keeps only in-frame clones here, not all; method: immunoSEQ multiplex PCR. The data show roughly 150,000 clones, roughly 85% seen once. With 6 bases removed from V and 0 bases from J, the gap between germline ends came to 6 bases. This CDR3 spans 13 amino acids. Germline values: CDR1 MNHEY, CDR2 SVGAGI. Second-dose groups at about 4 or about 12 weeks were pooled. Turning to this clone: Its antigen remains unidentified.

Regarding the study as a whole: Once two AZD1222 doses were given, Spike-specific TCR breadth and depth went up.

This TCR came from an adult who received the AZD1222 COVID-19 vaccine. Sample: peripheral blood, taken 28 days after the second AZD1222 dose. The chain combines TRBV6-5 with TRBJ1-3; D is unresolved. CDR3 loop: CASRHSSGNTIYF. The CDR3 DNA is TGTGCCAGCAGGCACAGCTCTGGAAACACCATATATTTT.